This TCR beta chain was sequenced for a study of cytomegalovirus exposure and HLA in healthy donors. Broader study findings: For cytomegalovirus status, the classifier reportedly gave diagnoses with high specificity and sensitivity. A later analysis revealed that TCR association rates differed between HLA loci, peaking at DRB1 and bottoming out at HLA-C. There were several of the most significant clusters that appeared linked to common viral pathogens in a later analysis.

Germline assignment: CDR1 MNHNS and CDR2 SASEGT. Deletions cut 2 bases from V and 4 bases from J, with 9 bases between. CDR3 length: 13 amino acids. The PCR was carried out with 60 Vbeta primers and 13 Jbeta primers. As originally analysed: An analysis that came later counted some 80 million unique TCR beta chains, about 10 million shared. The protocol was immunoSEQ multiplex PCR, while the TCRdb copy is restricted to in-frame clones and leaves out a portion. V and J calls and clone size are those listed in that table; D and trimming were worked out from the DNA. The data show some 140,000 clones, with more than 75% seen just once and roughly 13% held by the top ten. Notes on this clone: The antigen remains unidentified.

This receptor was taken from a man between 25 and 39 years old in good health and CMV-seropositive. The chain recombines TRBV6-1 with TRBJ2-7; the D gene is possibly TRBD2 (6 bases). The specimen was PBMCs. The CDR3 reads CASSESREYEQYF. CDR3 DNA sequence: TGTGCCAGCAGTGAAAGTCGGGAGTACGAGCAGTACTTC.